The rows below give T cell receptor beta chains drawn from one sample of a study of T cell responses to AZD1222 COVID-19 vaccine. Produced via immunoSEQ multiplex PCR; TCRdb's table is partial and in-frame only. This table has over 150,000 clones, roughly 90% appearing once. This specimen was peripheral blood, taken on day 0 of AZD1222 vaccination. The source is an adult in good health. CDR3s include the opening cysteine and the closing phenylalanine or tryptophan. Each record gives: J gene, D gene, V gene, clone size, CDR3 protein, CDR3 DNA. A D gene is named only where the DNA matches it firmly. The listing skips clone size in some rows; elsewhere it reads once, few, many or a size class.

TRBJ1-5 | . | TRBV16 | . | CASSQGPSNQPQHF | TGTGCCAGCAGCCAGGGGCCTAGCAATCAGCCCCAGCATTTT
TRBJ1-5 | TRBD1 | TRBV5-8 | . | CASSSDRAHQPQHF | TGTGCCAGCAGCTCTGACAGGGCTCATCAGCCCCAGCATTTT
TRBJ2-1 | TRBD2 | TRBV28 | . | CASTPRGGSWTSSYNEQFF | TGTGCCAGCACCCCGAGGGGCGGGAGTTGGACAAGCTCCTACAATGAGCAGTTCTTC
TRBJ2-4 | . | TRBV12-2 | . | CASRLARGTSGPLAKNIQYF | TGTGCAAGTCGCTTAGCGAGAGGGACTAGCGGCCCCCTAGCCAAAAACATTCAGTACTTC
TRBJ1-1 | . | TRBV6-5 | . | CASRPAITPYTEAFF | TGTGCCAGCAGACCCGCAATCACTCCGTACACTGAAGCTTTCTTT
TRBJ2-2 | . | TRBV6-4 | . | CASKRNSENTGELFF | TGTGCCAGCAAAAGGAATAGCGAGAACACCGGGGAGCTGTTTTTT
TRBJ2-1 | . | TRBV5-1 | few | CASSPTPSSYNEQFF | TGCGCCAGCAGCCCCACGCCGAGCTCCTACAATGAGCAGTTCTTC
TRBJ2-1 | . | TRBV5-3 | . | CARLDRESYNEQFF | TGTGCCAGGCTGGATCGGGAGTCCTACAATGAGCAGTTCTTC
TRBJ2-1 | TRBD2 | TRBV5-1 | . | CASRPGLADYNEQFF | TGCGCCAGCAGGCCGGGACTAGCGGACTACAATGAGCAGTTCTTC
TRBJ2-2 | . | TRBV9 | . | CASTRIEAGELFF | TGTGCCAGCACCCGAATCGAAGCCGGGGAGCTGTTTTTT
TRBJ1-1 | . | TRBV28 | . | CASNVANTEAFF | TGTGCCAGCAATGTAGCAAACACTGAAGCTTTCTTT
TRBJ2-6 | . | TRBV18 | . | CASSPLRSSGANVLTF | TGTGCCAGCTCACCACTACGGAGCTCTGGGGCCAACGTCCTGACTTTC
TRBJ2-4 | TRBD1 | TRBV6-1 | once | CASSDAVDRVGAKNIQYF | TGTGCCAGCAGTGACGCCGTCGACAGGGTAGGGGCCAAAAACATTCAGTACTTC
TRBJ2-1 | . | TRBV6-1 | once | CASSEPTSRSSYNEQFF | TGTGCCAGCAGTGAGCCAACTAGCAGAAGCTCCTACAATGAGCAGTTCTTC
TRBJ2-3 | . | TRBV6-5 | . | CASEEGRSNVDTQYF | TGTGCCAGCGAGGAGGGCCGCTCTAATGTAGATACGCAGTATTTT
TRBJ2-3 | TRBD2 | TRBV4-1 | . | CASSQDTSGSADTQYF | TGCGCCAGCAGCCAAGACACTAGCGGGAGCGCAGATACGCAGTATTTT
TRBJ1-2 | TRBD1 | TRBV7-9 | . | CASSRDSWSGYTF | TGTGCCAGCAGTAGGGACAGTTGGTCTGGCTACACCTTC
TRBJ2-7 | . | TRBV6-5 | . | CASSYRQGGSSYEQYF | TGTGCCAGCAGTTACCGACAAGGGGGATCATCCTACGAGCAGTACTTC
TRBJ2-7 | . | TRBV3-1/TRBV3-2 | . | CASSGPLAYEQYF | TGTGCCAGCAGCGGGCCTCTCGCCTACGAGCAGTACTTC
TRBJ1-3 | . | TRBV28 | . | CASSFPRRGPSSGNTIYF | TGTGCCAGCAGTTTTCCCCGGAGGGGTCCCAGCTCTGGAAACACCATATATTTT